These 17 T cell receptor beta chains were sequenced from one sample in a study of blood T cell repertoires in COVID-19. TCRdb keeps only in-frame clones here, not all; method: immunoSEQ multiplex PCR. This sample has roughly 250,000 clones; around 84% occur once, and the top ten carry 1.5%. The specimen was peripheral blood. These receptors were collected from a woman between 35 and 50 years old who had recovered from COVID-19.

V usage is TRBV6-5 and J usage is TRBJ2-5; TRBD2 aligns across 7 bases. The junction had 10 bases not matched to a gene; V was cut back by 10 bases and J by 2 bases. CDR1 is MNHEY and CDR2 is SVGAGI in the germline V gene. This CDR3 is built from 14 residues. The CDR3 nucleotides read TGTGCCACCCGCGCCGGGAGGTCACAAGAGACCCAGTACTTC. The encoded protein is CATRAGRSQETQYF.

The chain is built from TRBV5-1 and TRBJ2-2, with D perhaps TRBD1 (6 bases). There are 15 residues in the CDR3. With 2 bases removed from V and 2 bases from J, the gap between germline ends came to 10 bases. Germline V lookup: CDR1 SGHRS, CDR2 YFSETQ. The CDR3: CASSFGTPNTGELFF. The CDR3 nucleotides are TGCGCCAGCAGCTTCGGGACACCCAACACCGGGGAGCTGTTTTTT.

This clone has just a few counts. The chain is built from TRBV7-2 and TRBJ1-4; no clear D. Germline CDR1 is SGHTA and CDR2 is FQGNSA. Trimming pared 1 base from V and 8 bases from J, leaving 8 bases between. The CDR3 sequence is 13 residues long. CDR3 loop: CASSLVIREKLFF. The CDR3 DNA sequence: TGTGCCAGCAGCTTAGTGATTCGGGAAAAACTGTTTTTT.

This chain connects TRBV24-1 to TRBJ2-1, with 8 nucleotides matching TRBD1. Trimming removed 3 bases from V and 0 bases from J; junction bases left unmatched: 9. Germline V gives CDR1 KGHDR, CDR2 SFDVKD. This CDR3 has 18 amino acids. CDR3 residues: CATSDNHRGYSSYNEQFF. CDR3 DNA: TGTGCCACCAGTGATAACCACAGGGGGTATAGCTCCTACAATGAGCAGTTCTTC.

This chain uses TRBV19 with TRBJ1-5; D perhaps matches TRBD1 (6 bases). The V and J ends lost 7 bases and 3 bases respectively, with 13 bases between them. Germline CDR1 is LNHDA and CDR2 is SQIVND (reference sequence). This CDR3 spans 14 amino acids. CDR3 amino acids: CASTAGQNNQPQHF. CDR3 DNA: TGTGCCAGTACGGCCGGACAGAACAATCAGCCCCAGCATTTT.

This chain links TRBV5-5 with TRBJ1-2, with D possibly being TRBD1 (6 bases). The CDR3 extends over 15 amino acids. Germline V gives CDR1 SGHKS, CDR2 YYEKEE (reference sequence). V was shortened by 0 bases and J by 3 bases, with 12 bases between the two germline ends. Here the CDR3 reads CASSLVQGSDYGYTF. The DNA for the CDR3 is TGTGCCAGCAGCTTGGTGCAGGGGTCCGACTATGGCTACACCTTC.

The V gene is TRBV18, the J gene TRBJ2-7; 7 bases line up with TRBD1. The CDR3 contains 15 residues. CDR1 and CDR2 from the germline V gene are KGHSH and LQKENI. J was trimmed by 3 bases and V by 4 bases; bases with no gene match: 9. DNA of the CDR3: TGTGCCAGCTCACAATCCCGGGACAGAGTCTACGAGCAGTACTTC. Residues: CASSQSRDRVYEQYF.

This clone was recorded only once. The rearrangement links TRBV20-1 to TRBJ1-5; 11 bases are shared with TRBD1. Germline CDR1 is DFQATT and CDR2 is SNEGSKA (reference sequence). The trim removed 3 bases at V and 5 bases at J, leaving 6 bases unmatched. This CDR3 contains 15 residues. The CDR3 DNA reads TGCAGTGCTAGTACCGGGACAGGGGGTCATCAGCCCCAGCATTTT. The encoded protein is CSASTGTGGHQPQHF.

The DNA for the CDR3 is TGTGCCAGCAGCCCCCGGACAGATACTAATGAAAAACTGTTTTTT. This encodes CASSPRTDTNEKLFF. The chain uses TRBV7-6 and TRBJ1-4, with D possibly TRBD1 on 6 matching bases. This CDR3 region has 15 residues. Germline CDR1 reads SGHVS; CDR2 reads FNYEAQ. The V gene lost 5 bases and the J gene lost 2 bases, with 12 bases spanning the gap.

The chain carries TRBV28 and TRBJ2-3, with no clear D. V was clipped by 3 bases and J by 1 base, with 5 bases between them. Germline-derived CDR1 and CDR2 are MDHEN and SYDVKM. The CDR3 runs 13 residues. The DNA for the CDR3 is TGTGCCAGCAGTTTGTCTGGCACAGATACGCAGTATTTT. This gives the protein CASSLSGTDTQYF.

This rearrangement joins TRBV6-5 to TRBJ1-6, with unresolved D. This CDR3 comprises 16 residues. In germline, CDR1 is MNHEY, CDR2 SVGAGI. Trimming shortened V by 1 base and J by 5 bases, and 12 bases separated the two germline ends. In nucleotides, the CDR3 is TGTGCCAGCAGTTACTGGGCTGGTATGGATAATTCACCCCTCCACTTT. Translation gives CASSYWAGMDNSPLHF.

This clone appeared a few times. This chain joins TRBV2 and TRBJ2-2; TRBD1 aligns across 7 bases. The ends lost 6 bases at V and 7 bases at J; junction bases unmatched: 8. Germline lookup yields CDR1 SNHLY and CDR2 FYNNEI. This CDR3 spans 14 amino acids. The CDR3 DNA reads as TGTGCCAGCAGACCCGACAGGGTGGGCGGGGAGCTGTTTTTT. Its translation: CASRPDRVGGELFF.

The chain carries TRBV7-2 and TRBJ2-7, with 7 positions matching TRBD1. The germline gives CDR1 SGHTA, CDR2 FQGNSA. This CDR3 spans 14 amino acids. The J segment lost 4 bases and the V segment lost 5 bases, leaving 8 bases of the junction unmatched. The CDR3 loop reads CASSLQGQTYEQYF. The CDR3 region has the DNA TGTGCCAGCAGCCTACAGGGACAGACTTACGAGCAGTACTTC. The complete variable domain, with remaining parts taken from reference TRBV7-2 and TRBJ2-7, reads GAGVSQSPSNKVTEKGKDVELRCDPISGHTALYWYRQSLGQGLEFLIYFQGNSAPDKSGLPSDRFSAERTGGSVSTLTIQRTQQEDSAVYLCASSLQGQTYEQYFGPGTRLTVT.

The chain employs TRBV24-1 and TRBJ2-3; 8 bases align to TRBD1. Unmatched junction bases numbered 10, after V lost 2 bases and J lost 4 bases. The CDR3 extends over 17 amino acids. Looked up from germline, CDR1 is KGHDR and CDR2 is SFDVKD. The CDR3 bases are TGTGCCACCAGTGATTCGGGGAGGACAGGGTTGCCAGATACGCAGTATTTT. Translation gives CATSDSGRTGLPDTQYF.

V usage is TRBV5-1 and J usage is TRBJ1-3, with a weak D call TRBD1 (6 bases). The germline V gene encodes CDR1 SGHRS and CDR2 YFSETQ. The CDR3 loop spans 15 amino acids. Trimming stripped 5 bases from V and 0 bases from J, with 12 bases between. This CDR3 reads CASSPVQGSGNTIYF. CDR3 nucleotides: TGCGCCAGCAGTCCTGTACAGGGCTCTGGAAACACCATATATTTT.

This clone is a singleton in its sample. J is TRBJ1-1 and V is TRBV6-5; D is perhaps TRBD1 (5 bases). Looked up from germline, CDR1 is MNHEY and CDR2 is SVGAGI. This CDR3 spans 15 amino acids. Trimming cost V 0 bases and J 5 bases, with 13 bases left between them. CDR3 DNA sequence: TGTGCCAGCAGTTACTCTGAGTTGGGGCGGACTGAAGCTTTCTTT. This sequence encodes CASSYSELGRTEAFF.

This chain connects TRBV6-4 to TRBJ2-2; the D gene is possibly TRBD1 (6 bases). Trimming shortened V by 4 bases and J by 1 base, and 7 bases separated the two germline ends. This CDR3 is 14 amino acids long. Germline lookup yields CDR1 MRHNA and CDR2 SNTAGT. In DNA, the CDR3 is TGTGCCAGCAGTGGGACAGAGAACACCGGGGAGCTGTTTTTT. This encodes CASSGTENTGELFF.